The present T cell receptor beta chain was sequenced within a study of CDR3 diversity in severe acne. V was trimmed by 9 bases and J by 6 bases, leaving 20 bases between them. Germline lookup yields CDR1 MDHEN and CDR2 SYDVKM. The CDR3 runs to 14 residues. TCRdb itself ran the PCR reads through MiXCR, one entry per CDR3 protein. The table lists about 100,000 distinct CDR3 sequences, 45% to 60% of them singletons. The rearrangement uses TRBV28 and TRBJ1-1, with a possible D match to TRBD1 (5 bases). This receptor was taken from a male donor with acne. Sequences were obtained from blood. CDR3 sequence (DNA): TGTGCCAGTGGTGAACCACAGGAATACGCTGAAGCTTTCTTT. This codes for CASGEPQEYAEAFF.